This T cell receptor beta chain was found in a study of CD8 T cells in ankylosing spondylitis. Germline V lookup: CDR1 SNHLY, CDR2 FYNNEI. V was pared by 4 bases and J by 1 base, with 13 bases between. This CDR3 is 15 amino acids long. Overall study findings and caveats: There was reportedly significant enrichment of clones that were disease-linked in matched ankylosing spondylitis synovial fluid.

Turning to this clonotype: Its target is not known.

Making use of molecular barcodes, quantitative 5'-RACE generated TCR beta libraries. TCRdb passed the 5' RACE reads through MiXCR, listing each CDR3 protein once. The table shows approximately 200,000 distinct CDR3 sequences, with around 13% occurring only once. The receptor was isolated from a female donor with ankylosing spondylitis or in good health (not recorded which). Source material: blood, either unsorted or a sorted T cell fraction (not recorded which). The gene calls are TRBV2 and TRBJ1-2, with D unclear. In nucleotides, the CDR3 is TGTGCCAGCAGTGTTAAGGTCTCGAGTAACTATGGCTACACCTTC. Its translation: CASSVKVSSNYGYTF.